The source of this T cell receptor beta chain is a study of CD8 T cells in ankylosing spondylitis. The CDR3 contains 14 residues. V lost 1 base and J 4 bases, leaving 13 bases between the germline ends. Germline-derived CDR1 and CDR2 are DFQATT and SNEGSKA (reference sequence). TCRdb passed the 5' RACE reads through MiXCR, listing each CDR3 protein once. The table shows approximately 340,000 distinct CDR3 sequences, with approximately 15% occurring only once. On this clonotype itself: Its target is unknown.

Points from the study as a whole: Reportedly, disease-linked clones are significantly enriched in ankylosing spondylitis patients' matched synovial fluid.

The chain has TRBV20-1 and TRBJ2-5; D remains ambiguous. Sequencing used blood, either unsorted or a sorted T cell fraction (not recorded which). The receptor was isolated from a male donor with ankylosing spondylitis or in good health (not recorded which). For the CDR3, the DNA is TGCAGTGCTAGAGCCAGGACCCGTCTAGAGACCCAGTACTTC. It specifies CSARARTRLETQYF.